The rows below give T cell receptor beta chains drawn from one sample of a study of persistence of HIV-infected CD4 T cells. The antigens these receptors bind are not known. Sequenced by immunoSEQ multiplex PCR; TCRdb stores in-frame clones only, minus some. The sample lists 45,000 or so clones; 88% were seen once. The material was CD4+ T cells sorted from PBMCs after approximately 20-hour stimulation, obtained from a patient who received antiretroviral therapy. Source of these receptors: an adult woman with HIV who was CMV-seropositive. Each CDR3 is given with its conserved first and last residue. D genes are given only for firm matches. Only part of the rows carry a size: once, few, many, or a class if the clone is expanded.

>NA|TRBV18|13|TRBJ1-1|NA
TGTGCCAGCTCACCAATGGTGAACACTGAAGCTTTCTTT
CASSPMVNTEAFF
>NA|TRBV19|14|TRBJ1-5|NA
TGTGCCAGTAGTATAGAGGGGGCTCATCAGCCCCAGCATTTT
CASSIEGAHQPQHF
>NA|TRBV7-6|14|TRBJ1-6|NA
TGTGCCAGCAGCCCGATCTCCTATAATTCACCCCTCCACTTT
CASSPISYNSPLHF
>once|TRBV6-5|11|TRBJ1-2|NA
TGTGCCAGCAGTTACGGGTCCGGCTACACCTTC
CASSYGSGYTF
>NA|TRBV18|14|TRBJ1-1|NA
TGTGCCAGCTCACAACATGCCCTGAACACTGAAGCTTTCTTT
CASSQHALNTEAFF
>once|TRBV6-5|11|TRBJ1-1|NA
TGTGCCAGCAGTATTAACAGAGAAGCTTTCTTT
CASSINREAFF
>once|TRBV7-8|16|TRBJ1-3|NA
TGTGCCAGCAGCATCCGTCCAAGGGCCTCTGGAAACACCATATATTTT
CASSIRPRASGNTIYF
>NA|TRBV24-1|19|TRBJ1-5|NA
TGTGCCACCAGTGATTTTAACTCCGGGACCGCAGGAGAAAATCAGCCCCAGCATTTT
CATSDFNSGTAGENQPQHF
>NA|TRBV12-3/TRBV12-4|13|TRBJ1-1|TRBD1
TGTGCCAGCACCCCGACAGGGAGCGCTGAAGCTTTCTTT
CASTPTGSAEAFF
>NA|TRBV19|14|TRBJ2-3|NA
TGTGCCAGTAGTATGGGCCGGGGTTGGGATACGCAGTATTTT
CASSMGRGWDTQYF
>NA|TRBV4-2|20|TRBJ1-2|TRBD1
TGTGCCAGCAGCCCCATACAGATCCGGGACAGGGCTCTTCACAGCTATGGCTACACCTTC
CASSPIQIRDRALHSYGYTF
>NA|TRBV7-3|15|TRBJ2-1|TRBD1
TGTGCCAGCAGCCCGACACAGGGGCCCTACAATGAGCAGTTCTTC
CASSPTQGPYNEQFF
>NA|TRBV4-2|17|TRBJ2-7|TRBD1
TGTGCCAGCAGCCAAGACGGTAGTGGACAGGGGGGCTACGAGCAGTACTTC
CASSQDGSGQGGYEQYF
>NA|TRBV5-1|15|TRBJ1-1|NA
TGCGCCAGCAGGTTCTCGGGGGGGCAAGTGACTGAAGCTTTCTTT
CASRFSGGQVTEAFF
>NA|TRBV5-5|14|TRBJ1-1|NA
TGTGCCAGCAGCCCCAGGGTGCAGACTCCAGAAGCTTTCTTT
CASSPRVQTPEAFF
>NA|TRBV19|16|TRBJ1-6|NA
TGTGCCAGTAGGCTCCGGTCGGGACTAACCAATTCACCCCTCCACTTT
CASRLRSGLTNSPLHF
>NA|TRBV27|17|TRBJ1-4|TRBD1
TGTGCCAGCAGTTTAAGACAGGGGGCGCCGACTAATGAAAAACTGTTTTTT
CASSLRQGAPTNEKLFF
>NA|TRBV12-3/TRBV12-4|13|TRBJ1-2|NA
TGTGCCAGCAGTTTGGGGGGGAGCGGTGGCTACACCTTC
CASSLGGSGGYTF
>NA|TRBV7-7|19|TRBJ2-2|NA
TGTGCTAGCAGCCTCCTCCCGAGAGCTTCGGGGCACAACACCGGGGAGCTGTTTTTT
CASSLLPRASGHNTGELFF
>NA|TRBV5-1|14|TRBJ1-2|TRBD1
TGCGCCAGCAGCTTGCCGGACAGGGGCTATGGCTACACCTTC
CASSLPDRGYGYTF